The 27 T cell receptor beta chains listed next were all sequenced from one sample in a study of beta chain features in type 1 diabetes. Of the isolated RNA, all was reverse transcribed, and so the sequenced material was expressed TCRB transcripts. The repertoire was sequenced with immunoSEQ multiplex PCR; TCRdb's copy has only in-frame clones and lacks some. The table has about 150,000 clones, about 51% seen once. Sequencing input: Tregs from blood. These receptors came from a man in his late teens or twenties in good health.

This chain connects TRBV7-9 to TRBJ2-7, with 10 positions matching TRBD1. The CDR3 loop spans 15 amino acids. Germline CDR1 SEHNR, CDR2 FQNEAQ (reference sequence). V lost 5 bases to trimming and J lost 6 bases; unmatched junction nucleotides: 10. The chain's CDR3 is CASSPTGTGEREQYF. DNA of the CDR3: TGTGCCAGCAGCCCAACCGGGACAGGGGAGCGCGAGCAGTACTTC.

This rearrangement joins TRBV7-8 to TRBJ2-5, with 9 nucleotides matching TRBD1. The CDR3 is made up of 14 amino acids. Unmatched junction bases numbered 4, after V lost 6 bases and J lost 2 bases. Per germline, CDR1 SGHVS and CDR2 FQNEAQ. The CDR3 sequence is CASRWGTGQETQYF. The CDR3 bases are TGTGCCAGCAGATGGGGGACAGGGCAAGAGACCCAGTACTTC.

This chain links TRBV27 with TRBJ2-4, with TRBD2 as a possible D gene (6 bases). The CDR3 length is 15 residues. In germline, CDR1 is MNHEY, CDR2 SMNVEV (reference sequence). V lost 4 bases and J 6 bases, leaving 16 bases between the germline ends. This CDR3 reads CASSSQLAPVNIQYF. For the CDR3, the DNA is TGTGCCAGCAGTTCCCAACTAGCCCCGGTAAACATTCAGTACTTC.

This sequence joins TRBV19 and TRBJ1-5; TRBD1 is a possible D gene (6 bases). The CDR3 loop spans 18 amino acids. V dropped 2 bases and J dropped 3 bases, with 20 bases sitting between them. Germline values: CDR1 LNHDA, CDR2 SQIVND (reference sequence). The CDR3, as DNA: TGTGCCAGTAGTATACGGGGTGCAGGGGTCAGAAACAATCAGCCCCAGCATTTT. Encoded protein: CASSIRGAGVRNNQPQHF.

V and J are TRBV6-5 and TRBJ1-2; maybe TRBD1 (6 bases). This CDR3 has 14 amino acids. Germline CDR1 reads MNHEY; CDR2 reads SVGAGI. Trimming took off 6 bases at V and 3 bases at J, with 14 bases between the two ends. For the CDR3, the DNA is TGTGCCAGCAGACCATTGGGGGCAGACTATGGCTACACCTTC. It specifies CASRPLGADYGYTF.

The DNA of the CDR3 is TGCGCCAGCAGCTTGTTGCTAGCGGGGGCGCGCGGTCGCGAGCAGTACTTC. This sequence encodes CASSLLLAGARGREQYF. The rearrangement joins TRBV5-1 to TRBJ2-7; 10 bases agree with TRBD2. In germline, CDR1 is SGHRS, CDR2 YFSETQ. The CDR3 runs to 17 residues. The V gene end was trimmed by 1 base and the J gene end by 6 bases; junction bases not matched to a gene: 13.

The chain is built from TRBV19 and TRBJ2-1, with TRBD2 matching over 8 bases. The CDR3 is 16 amino acids. Germline-derived CDR1 and CDR2 are LNHDA and SQIVND (reference sequence). Unmatched junction bases numbered 9, after V lost 4 bases and J lost 4 bases. This CDR3 is CASSKFVAGRYNEQFF. The CDR3 DNA reads TGTGCCAGTAGTAAGTTCGTAGCGGGGAGATACAATGAGCAGTTCTTC. Supplemented by reference TRBV19 and TRBJ2-1, the full variable domain reads DGGITQSPKYLFRKEGQNVTLSCEQNLNHDAMYWYRQDPGQGLRLIYYSQIVNDFQKGDIAEGYSVSREKKESFPLTVTSAQKNPTAFYLCASSKFVAGRYNEQFFGPGTRLTVL.

The gene calls are TRBV2 and TRBJ2-2; 9 nucleotides line up with TRBD1. The CDR3 loop spans 13 amino acids. The J segment lost 6 bases and the V segment lost 4 bases, leaving 0 bases of the junction unmatched. Germline CDR1 is SNHLY and CDR2 is FYNNEI. The CDR3 spells CASSGTGAGELFF. The DNA of the CDR3 is TGTGCCAGCAGTGGGACAGGGGCCGGGGAGCTGTTTTTT.

This sequence joins TRBV7-2 and TRBJ2-3, with a weak D call TRBD1 (6 bases). Deletions cut 4 bases from V and 2 bases from J, with 10 bases between. CDR3 length: 14 amino acids. The germline V gene encodes CDR1 SGHTA and CDR2 FQGNSA. In DNA, the CDR3 is TGTGCCAGCAGCTCAACAGGGAACACAGATACGCAGTATTTT. Its protein is CASSSTGNTDTQYF.

The chain has TRBV9 and TRBJ2-5; possible D gene TRBD2, 5 bases. The CDR3 is 14 residues long. Trimming shortened V by 0 bases and J by 1 base, and 7 bases separated the two germline ends. Germline V CDR1 and CDR2: SGDLS, YYNGEE. Here the CDR3 reads CASSVDGIQETQYF. CDR3 nucleotide sequence: TGTGCCAGCAGCGTAGACGGGATCCAAGAGACCCAGTACTTC.

This clone was recorded a few times. The chain recombines TRBV28 with TRBJ1-2; D remains unclear. The length of the CDR3 is 12 residues. The germline CDR1 and CDR2 sequences are MDHEN and SYDVKM. Trimming removed 5 bases at V and 9 bases at J, with 13 bases between. CDR3 sequence: CASSRRLERYTF. The CDR3 bases are TGTGCCAGCAGTCGCCGACTCGAGCGCTACACCTTC.

The chain uses TRBV5-1 and TRBJ1-2, with TRBD1 matching over 7 bases. CDR3 length: 14 residues. Germline V gives CDR1 SGHRS, CDR2 YFSETQ. Unmatched junction bases numbered 6, after V lost 5 bases and J lost 2 bases. CDR3 in DNA: TGCGCCAGCAGGGGACAGAGAAGCAACTATGGCTACACCTTC. It translates to CASRGQRSNYGYTF. Variable domain in full (rest from reference TRBV5-1 and TRBJ1-2): KAGVTQTPRYLIKTRGQQVTLSCSPISGHRSVSWYQQTPGQGLQFLFEYFSETQRNKGNFPGRFSGRQFSNSRSEMNVSTLELGDSALYLCASRGQRSNYGYTFGSGTRLTVV.

Of note for this clone: Its ends do not fully match the called genes, so a read error is possible. The genes are TRBV5-1 and TRBJ2-1; 10 positions agree with TRBD2. The CDR3 has 15 residues. Per the germline V gene, CDR1 is SGHRS and CDR2 is YFSETQ. The chain's CDR3 is CASSLSSGSYSEQFF. The CDR3 bases are TGCGCCAGCAGCTTGTCTAGCGGGAGCTACAGTGAGCAGTTCTTC.

The chain uses TRBV5-1 and TRBJ1-1, with D maybe TRBD1 (6 bases). Trimming shortened V by 4 bases and J by 3 bases, and 34 bases separated the two germline ends. CDR1 and CDR2 from the germline V gene are SGHRS and YFSETQ. The CDR3 length is 21 residues. CDR3 protein: CASSRQGQLGLDRSGDTEAFF. CDR3 bases: TGCGCCAGCAGCCGTCAAGGACAGCTGGGATTAGATAGATCGGGTGACACTGAAGCTTTCTTT.

The chain joins TRBV7-9 to TRBJ1-1; 7 nucleotides align to TRBD1. The CDR3 covers 13 residues. CDR1 is SEHNR and CDR2 is FQNEAQ in the germline V gene (reference sequence). J was trimmed by 3 bases and V by 5 bases; bases with no gene match: 3. CDR3 loop: CASSHDRDTEAFF. DNA for the CDR3: TGTGCCAGCAGCCATGACAGGGACACTGAAGCTTTCTTT.

This chain uses TRBV29-1 with TRBJ1-2; a weak D match, TRBD1 (6 bases). CDR1 is SQVTM, CDR2 ANQGSEA, per germline. Trimming pared 5 bases from V and 4 bases from J, leaving 11 bases between. CDR3 length: 12 residues. The chain's CDR3 is CSVRPGAYGYTF. The CDR3 DNA is TGCAGCGTTAGGCCAGGGGCCTATGGCTACACCTTC. Filled out from reference TRBV29-1 and TRBJ1-2, the complete variable domain reads SAVISQKPSRDICQRGTSLTIQCQVDSQVTMMFWYRQQPGQSLTLIATANQGSEATYESGFVIDKFPISRPNLTFSTLTVSNMSPEDSSIYLCSVRPGAYGYTFGSGTRLTVV.

The chain uses TRBV7-9 and TRBJ1-5; D gene ambiguous. This CDR3 is built from 14 residues. CDR1 is SEHNR and CDR2 is FQNEAQ in the germline V gene (reference sequence). The germline V and J ends were trimmed by 0 bases and 1 base, with 4 bases remaining between them. CDR3 DNA: TGTGCCAGCAGCTTAGCGGAGAGCAATCAGCCCCAGCATTTT. This encodes CASSLAESNQPQHF.

This clone turned up a few times. The chain combines TRBV7-8 with TRBJ1-2, with D unclear. The germline V gene encodes CDR1 SGHVS and CDR2 FQNEAQ. CDR3 length: 13 amino acids. With 5 bases removed from V and 5 bases from J, the gap between germline ends came to 12 bases. The CDR3 reads CASSRVSEYGYTF. CDR3 in DNA: TGTGCCAGCAGCCGGGTGTCGGAGTATGGCTACACCTTC.

This sequence joins TRBV29-1 and TRBJ2-3; 8 bases are shared with TRBD2. The junction had 13 bases not matched to a gene; V was cut back by 7 bases and J by 4 bases. The CDR3 consists of 15 residues. In germline, CDR1 is SQVTM, CDR2 ANQGSEA. The CDR3 sequence: CSATKGLEVSDTQYF. The CDR3 nucleotides read TGCAGCGCTACAAAGGGACTAGAGGTTTCAGATACGCAGTATTTT.

This clone was counted between two and nine times. The chain links TRBV29-1 to TRBJ2-4, with 10 bases aligning to TRBD1. CDR1 SQVTM and CDR2 ANQGSEA come from the germline V gene. The CDR3 is made up of 14 amino acids. V was pared by 1 base and J by 7 bases, with 4 bases of the junction left unmatched. The CDR3 sequence: CSVEAGQGRNIQYF. The CDR3 region has the DNA TGCAGCGTTGAAGCGGGACAGGGGAGGAACATTCAGTACTTC.

This clone was detected only a few times. This chain uses TRBV28 with TRBJ1-2; weak D call: TRBD1 (6 bases). The length of the CDR3 is 13 residues. Trimming took off 1 base at V and 8 bases at J, with 11 bases between the two ends. Germline loops: CDR1 MDHEN, CDR2 SYDVKM. As DNA, the CDR3 is TGTGCCAGCAGTTTATTTACAGGGCGCGGCTACACCTTC. It translates to CASSLFTGRGYTF.

The chain carries TRBV7-9 and TRBJ2-3; maybe TRBD2 (5 bases). Germline lookup yields CDR1 SEHNR and CDR2 FQNEAQ (reference sequence). The CDR3 is 13 residues long. V was clipped by 6 bases and J by 3 bases, with 10 bases between them. CDR3 coding DNA: TGTGCCAGCAGACTACCGGGGACAGATACGCAGTATTTT. Translated: CASRLPGTDTQYF.

The chain couples TRBV10-3 to TRBJ2-1; the D gene is possibly TRBD1 (7 bases). V was shortened by 3 bases and J by 11 bases, with 11 bases between the two germline ends. The germline CDR1 and CDR2 sequences are ENHRY and SYGVKD. The length of the CDR3 is 12 residues. CDR3 DNA: TGTGCCATCAGTGACCAGGGGGGTAAGCAGTTCTTC. Protein sequence: CAISDQGGKQFF.

This chain uses TRBV5-6 with TRBJ1-2, with a weak D call TRBD1 (5 bases). Germline V gene sequence: CDR1 SGHDT, CDR2 YYEEEE. V lost 1 base and J lost 6, with 10 bases in between. There are 13 residues in the CDR3. The CDR3 sequence is CASSLQGSNGYTF. The CDR3 nucleotides are TGTGCCAGCAGCTTGCAGGGATCGAATGGCTACACCTTC.

The chain uses TRBV5-1 and TRBJ2-7; TRBD2 aligns across 9 bases. With 4 bases clipped from V and 12 bases from J, the junction kept 17 bases outside the gene matches. From germline, CDR1 is SGHRS and CDR2 YFSETQ. The CDR3 runs 15 residues. The CDR3, as DNA: TGCGCCAGCAGCCCCGGGGGGACTAGCCGGCCTGGATGGTACTTC. Translating it yields CASSPGGTSRPGWYF.

The table lists this clone with a few counts. This chain joins TRBV6-4 and TRBJ2-3, with D perhaps matching TRBD1 (6 bases). CDR3 length equals 15 residues. Germline loops: CDR1 MRHNA, CDR2 SNTAGT. Trimming took off 4 bases at V and 4 bases at J, with 15 bases between the two ends. CDR3 sequence reads: CASSVQQGDADTQYF. CDR3 in DNA: TGTGCCAGCAGTGTTCAACAGGGTGACGCAGATACGCAGTATTTT.

This clone was detected only once. The J gene is TRBJ1-6, the V gene TRBV2, with 10 bases identical to TRBD1. The germline V gene encodes CDR1 SNHLY and CDR2 FYNNEI. The CDR3 has 15 residues. V gave up 6 bases and J gave up 9 bases; unmatched junction bases: 8. The DNA of the CDR3 is TGTGCCAGCAGGGTGACAGGGGGCTTGATTTCACCCCTCCACTTT. Its protein is CASRVTGGLISPLHF.